Listed below are T cell receptor beta chains from one sample, sequenced in a study of cytomegalovirus exposure and HLA in healthy donors. The method was immunoSEQ multiplex PCR; TCRdb's version includes in-frame clones alone and lacks a portion of them. The sample has about 150,000 clones, over 75% seen once. Sequencing was done on a sample of PBMCs. These receptors came from a male donor in good health and CMV-seronegative. Both conserved end residues are part of each CDR3. D genes are given only for firm matches. The size entry is marked missing in some rows and otherwise reads once, few, many or a size class.

TRBJ1-4,TRBV7-2,-,-,TGTGCCAGCAGCTTTGGGCGAAAACTGTTTTTT,CASSFGRKLFF
TRBJ2-4,TRBV10-2,-,-,TGCGCCAGCAGTGACTATGGTTTAGCCAAAAACATTCAGTACTTC,CASSDYGLAKNIQYF
TRBJ1-1,TRBV5-1,-,-,TGCGCCAGCAGCTCAGAAGAGAACACTGAAGCTTTCTTT,CASSSEENTEAFF
TRBJ1-5,TRBV7-6,TRBD1,-,TGTGCCAGCAGCTCACAGGGGGCCAATCAGCCCCAGCATTTT,CASSSQGANQPQHF
TRBJ1-1,TRBV5-5,-,-,TGTGCCAGCAGCTTGGACGGGAGAATGAACACTGAAGCTTTCTTT,CASSLDGRMNTEAFF
TRBJ2-7,TRBV29-1,TRBD1,-,TGCAGCGTGGGGGGACAGGCCTCCTACGAGCAGTACTTC,CSVGGQASYEQYF
TRBJ2-1,TRBV5-1,TRBD2,-,TGCGCCAGCAGCTTCAGACTAGCGGGATCCCTCTACAATGAGCAGTTCTTC,CASSFRLAGSLYNEQFF
TRBJ2-1,TRBV11-3,-,-,TGTGCCAGCAGCCCGACTAGCTCCTACAATGAGCAGTTCTTC,CASSPTSSYNEQFF
TRBJ2-2,TRBV19,-,-,TGTGCCAGTAGTATACTTAGCGGGAACACCGGGGAGCTGTTTTTT,CASSILSGNTGELFF
TRBJ2-5,TRBV6-1,TRBD1,-,TGTGCCAGCAGCGGACAGGGGGCTAGGGAGACCCAGTACTTC,CASSGQGARETQYF
TRBJ1-6,TRBV30,-,few,TGTGCCTGGAGGGCAAAATTCGAGGCCAATTCACCCCTCCACTTT,CAWRAKFEANSPLHF
TRBJ2-7,TRBV7-2,TRBD1,-,TGTGCCAGCAGCAACCGGGACAGGGGGCCTTACGAGCAGTACTTC,CASSNRDRGPYEQYF
TRBJ1-2,TRBV14,-,-,TGTGCCAGCAGCCAATCGCGACAGGAGGTCGGCTACACCTTC,CASSQSRQEVGYTF
TRBJ1-1,TRBV5-1,-,-,TGCGCCAGCAGCGGGAATGGGGCGAACACTGAAGCTTTCTTT,CASSGNGANTEAFF
TRBJ1-2,TRBV5-6,TRBD1,few,TGTGCCAGCAGCTTGGGAAGGGACAGCCTGTTCTATGGCTACACCTTC,CASSLGRDSLFYGYTF
TRBJ2-1,TRBV19,TRBD2,-,TGTGCCAGTAGTATGGGGGGGTGGAGTAACAATGAGCAGTTCTTC,CASSMGGWSNNEQFF
TRBJ1-1,TRBV5-1,-,-,TGCGCCAGCAGTCGTAGTAGGGGGAACACTGAAGCTTTCTTT,CASSRSRGNTEAFF
TRBJ1-3,TRBV6-6,-,-,TGTGCCAGCAGCCGCACATTCTCTGGAAACACCATATATTTT,CASSRTFSGNTIYF
TRBJ2-3,TRBV25-1,-,few,TGTGCCAGCAGTGTTGGACAGTTGGCAGATACGCAGTATTTT,CASSVGQLADTQYF
TRBJ2-1,TRBV6-5,-,once,TGTGCCAGCAGCCGTAGCGGAGAGCAGTTCTTC,CASSRSGEQFF
TRBJ1-1,TRBV29-1,-,-,TGCAGCGTTGAAAGATCCGGGGGGGCTTTCTTT,CSVERSGGAFF
TRBJ2-7,TRBV10-3,TRBD2,few,TGTGCCATGGGGGGGGACGGAAGCTCCTACGAGCAGTACTTC,CAMGGDGSSYEQYF
TRBJ1-1,TRBV2,-,-,TGTGCCAGCAGTCGGACAGCAATCGAAGCTTTCTTT,CASSRTAIEAFF
TRBJ2-1,TRBV7-6,TRBD1,once,TGTGCCAGCAGCCCCGACAGGGGGTCCTACAATGAGCAGTTCTTC,CASSPDRGSYNEQFF
TRBJ1-5,TRBV5-1,-,-,TGCGCCAGCAGCTTGGGTACTAACAATCAGCCCCAGCATTTT,CASSLGTNNQPQHF
TRBJ1-6,TRBV25-1,-,-,TGTGCCAGCAGTGAATCCGGGGTTGGGAATTCACCCCTCCACTTT,CASSESGVGNSPLHF
TRBJ2-7,TRBV2,TRBD1,-,TGTGCCAGCAGCCCCGGGACAGGCGGGGCGTACGAGCAGTACTTC,CASSPGTGGAYEQYF
TRBJ1-6,TRBV29-1,-,-,TGCAGCGTTACTGACGGGAGCTCCTATAATTCACCCCTCCACTTT,CSVTDGSSYNSPLHF
TRBJ2-7,TRBV27,-,-,TGTGCCAGCAGTTTTTGGGGGGCTGGGGGGGCCTACGAGCAGTACTTC,CASSFWGAGGAYEQYF
TRBJ2-1,TRBV29-1,TRBD1,-,TGCAGCTTTAGGGGGGACAGGGGATCCTACAATGAGCAGTTCTTC,CSFRGDRGSYNEQFF
TRBJ1-1,TRBV27,TRBD1,-,TGTGCCAGCAAGCTGTCCAGGGGGGACACTGAAGCTTTCTTT,CASKLSRGDTEAFF
TRBJ1-4,TRBV6-1,TRBD1,-,TGTGCCAGCAGGACAGGGGTTTCTCGCGAAAAACTGTTTTTT,CASRTGVSREKLFF
TRBJ1-4,TRBV29-1,-,-,TGCAGCGTTGAAGGACAGCCCGATGAAAAACTGTTTTTT,CSVEGQPDEKLFF
TRBJ2-1,TRBV9,TRBD2,few,TGTGCCAGCAGCGCACGCGGGACTAGCGGGGGGAATGAGCAGTTCTTC,CASSARGTSGGNEQFF
TRBJ1-1,TRBV9,TRBD1,-,TGTGCCAGCAGCGTAGGAGGGGCAGGGGGGCGGGACACTGAAGCTTTCTTT,CASSVGGAGGRDTEAFF
TRBJ2-5,TRBV12-5,-,-,TGTGCTAGTGCCCTAGGTGGCAGGGGCGCTGAGACCCAGTACTTC,CASALGGRGAETQYF
TRBJ1-2,TRBV2,-,-,TGTGCCAGCAGCCAGTATGAGGGAGGCTATGGCTACACCTTC,CASSQYEGGYGYTF
TRBJ2-2,TRBV4-1,TRBD2,-,TGCGCCAGCAGCCCGGACTGGGCGGGGGTCCGGGAGCTGTTTTTT,CASSPDWAGVRELFF
TRBJ2-1,TRBV6-5,-,-,TGTGCCAGCTGCGAATACAGGAGCTCCTACAATGAGCAGTTCTTC,CASCEYRSSYNEQFF
TRBJ1-4,TRBV19,-,few,TGTGCCAGTAGGGACACGATAACTAATGAAAAACTGTTTTTT,CASRDTITNEKLFF
TRBJ1-6,TRBV15,-,-,TGTGCCACCCGGAGGGAGGCCTCGAGGTATTCACCCCTCCACTTT,CATRREASRYSPLHF
TRBJ1-5,TRBV6-6,TRBD1,few,TGTGCCAGCAGCCGGGACAGAAGGGGCAATCAGCCCCAGCATTTT,CASSRDRRGNQPQHF
TRBJ2-3,TRBV4-1,-,few,TGCGCCAGCAGCCAAGATGGCGGGGCTTGGGCAGATACGCAGTATTTT,CASSQDGGAWADTQYF
TRBJ1-6,TRBV6-5,-,-,TGTGCCAGCAGTATAGGGGGTTCTTGGGAACCCCTCCACTTT,CASSIGGSWEPLHF